Below are 2 T cell receptor beta chains sequenced from a single sample in a study of blood T cell repertoires in COVID-19. Sequencing used immunoSEQ multiplex PCR; TCRdb keeps in-frame clones, though not all of them. This sample has around 230,000 clones; approximately 80% occur once, and the top ten carry around 30%. Source material: peripheral blood. The source of these receptors is a man between 35 and 55 years old with acute or convalescent COVID-19.

The genes are TRBV5-1 and TRBJ2-3; 12 nucleotides align to TRBD2. The CDR3 extends over 15 amino acids. CDR1 and CDR2 from the germline V gene are SGHRS and YFSETQ. Trimming at V came to 4 bases and at J to 4 bases, leaving 4 bases not matched to a gene. DNA of the CDR3: TGCGCCAGCAGCCCGGGACTAGCGGGCCCAGATACGCAGTATTTT. Its translation is CASSPGLAGPDTQYF.

The chain recombines TRBV7-2 with TRBJ2-5, with 8 bases that match TRBD1. Germline-derived CDR1 and CDR2 are SGHTA and FQGNSA. CDR3 length equals 13 residues. The ends lost 1 base at V and 7 bases at J; junction bases unmatched: 2. This CDR3 is CASSLVQGGTQYF. CDR3 nucleotide sequence: TGTGCCAGCAGCTTAGTACAGGGGGGGACCCAGTACTTC.